This TCR beta chain was recorded in a study of shared T cell receptors in the human thymus. V was clipped by 7 bases and J by 8 bases; unmatched bases: 4. CDR3 size: 12 residues. Looked up from germline, CDR1 is SNHLY and CDR2 is FYNNEI. TCRdb's copy holds only in-frame clones and misses some; the assay was immunoSEQ multiplex PCR. The table shows hundreds of thousands of clones, with approximately 89% occurring only once. The sample was also reused in another study, on human thymus T cells. This second report adds: Thymic resections from corrective heart surgery supplied the tissue. In thymic and blood repertoires alike, V and J usage looked biased.

The sequencing input was thymocytes. This rearrangement joins TRBV2 to TRBJ2-1; 8 bases align to TRBD1. This sequence originates from a boy less than two years old with a congenital heart defect. In nucleotides, the CDR3 is TGTGCCAGCAAGACAGGGGTCGATGAGCAGTTCTTC. Amino acid sequence: CASKTGVDEQFF.